This is a list of T cell receptor beta chains from one sample in a study of CD8 T cells in Susac syndrome. In TCRdb, the immunoSEQ multiplex PCR reads were re-called with MiXCR into one record per CDR3 protein. The sample has under 200,000 distinct CDR3 sequences, about 95% seen once. Material: CD8+ T cells from PBMCs. The receptors derive from a human donor with Susac syndrome. The CDR3 runs from the conserved cysteine through the conserved F or W. Each record gives: clone size, J gene, D gene, V gene, CDR3 DNA, CDR3 protein. The D gene is left open where the match is weak. Rows give clone size only sometimes, using once, few, many, or a class for an expanded clone.

.,TRBJ2-2,.,TRBV6-5,TGTGCCAGCAGCTGGGACACACTTTTGTCCGGGGAGCTGTTTTTT,CASSWDTLLSGELFF
.,TRBJ2-7,.,TRBV6-5,TGTGCCAGCAGTTACTCGATGACGGGAGCGACTCACTACGAGCAGTACTTC,CASSYSMTGATHYEQYF
.,TRBJ1-5,TRBD1,TRBV3-1,TGTGCCAGCAGTCTCCAGGGGACAGGGGATAATCAGCCCCAGCATTTT,CASSLQGTGDNQPQHF
.,TRBJ2-1,.,TRBV5-6,TGTGCCAGCAGCTTTTCGGCAGACGGTTCCTACAATGAGCAGTTCTTC,CASSFSADGSYNEQFF
.,TRBJ1-3,TRBD1,TRBV10-3,TGTGCCATCACGCAAGCGACAGGGGCTGGAAACACCATATATTTT,CAITQATGAGNTIYF
.,TRBJ1-1,.,TRBV7-9,TGTGCCAGCAGCTTTAGGGACGGTGAAGCTTTCTTT,CASSFRDGEAFF
.,TRBJ1-1,.,TRBV6-5,TGTGCCAGCAGTTACTTTGAGGGCGGCACTGAAGCTTTCTTT,CASSYFEGGTEAFF
.,TRBJ1-2,.,TRBV11-2,TGTGCCAGCAGCGGGGGGAGTCAGGGGAACTATGGCTACACCTTC,CASSGGSQGNYGYTF
.,TRBJ1-5,.,TRBV19,TGTGCCAGTAGTACGGACCGAGCCGATCAGCCCCAGCATTTT,CASSTDRADQPQHF
.,TRBJ1-5,TRBD1,TRBV12-3/TRBV12-4,TGTGCCAGCAGCCGCGGACAGGAGGGACTGCCCCAGCATTTT,CASSRGQEGLPQHF
.,TRBJ2-3,TRBD2,TRBV7-3,TGTGCCAGCAGCTTACTCGGGACTAGCGGGACAGATACGCAGTATTTT,CASSLLGTSGTDTQYF
.,TRBJ1-1,.,TRBV12-3/TRBV12-4,TGTGCCAGCAGTTTGCCAGGGATCATGAACACTGAAGCTTTCTTT,CASSLPGIMNTEAFF
.,TRBJ2-3,.,TRBV20-1,TGCAGTGCTAGACCTCCTAACACAGATACGCAGTATTTT,CSARPPNTDTQYF
.,TRBJ2-3,TRBD2,TRBV7-2,TGTGCCAGCAGCTCTAGAAGCGGGGGGGGCACAGATACGCAGTATTTT,CASSSRSGGGTDTQYF
.,TRBJ1-5,.,TRBV5-1,TGCGCCAGCAGCTTGACGGGGAACGGTCAGCCCCAGCATTTT,CASSLTGNGQPQHF
.,TRBJ1-2,.,TRBV6-1,TGTGCCAGCAGTCTGGGTTTTGGCTACACCTTC,CASSLGFGYTF
.,TRBJ2-1,.,TRBV5-6,TGTGCCAGCAGCTCCCGGGACACATACAATGAGCAGTTCTTC,CASSSRDTYNEQFF
.,TRBJ2-6,TRBD2,TRBV5-1,TGCGCCAGCTCAACGGGGGGGAGCTCTGGGGCCAACGTCCTGACTTTC,CASSTGGSSGANVLTF
once,TRBJ2-2,TRBD2,TRBV15,TGTGCCACCAGCAGCTACCCGTTTGTAACTAGCGGGAGTACCCCCGGGGAGCTGTTTTTT,CATSSYPFVTSGSTPGELFF
.,TRBJ2-1,.,TRBV12-3/TRBV12-4,TGTGCCAGCAGTTTAGCCCACTACAATGAGCAGTTCTTC,CASSLAHYNEQFF
.,TRBJ2-7,.,TRBV3-1,TGTGCCAGCAGCCAAGTTGGGCTAAGCAAACACTACGAGCAGTACTTC,CASSQVGLSKHYEQYF
once,TRBJ2-5,TRBD2,TRBV5-6,TGTGCCAGCAGCTCGGGACTAGGTCGAGAGACCCAGTACTTC,CASSSGLGRETQYF
.,TRBJ1-3,.,TRBV25-1,TGTGCCAGCAGTGATGGATACGGAAACACCATATATTTT,CASSDGYGNTIYF
.,TRBJ2-7,TRBD1,TRBV30,TGTGCCTGGAGGACCGGGACAGGCTACGAGCAGTACTTC,CAWRTGTGYEQYF
once,TRBJ2-7,.,TRBV7-2,TGTGCCAGCAGCTTAGCTGAGGGAGGGGGGATCTACGAGCAGTACTTC,CASSLAEGGGIYEQYF
.,TRBJ2-1,.,TRBV7-9,TGTGCCAGCAGTCCAGCCTACAATGAGCAGTTCTTC,CASSPAYNEQFF
once,TRBJ1-2,.,TRBV18,TGTGCCAGCTCACCCGCCGCTGGAGGCTACACCTTC,CASSPAAGGYTF
.,TRBJ1-1,TRBD1,TRBV6-5,TGTGCCAGCACTCACACAGGGGGCCGAAACACTGAAGCTTTCTTT,CASTHTGGRNTEAFF
.,TRBJ1-2,TRBD1,TRBV9,TGTGCCAGCAGCGTTCCGGGACAGATCGATGGCTACACCTTC,CASSVPGQIDGYTF
.,TRBJ2-3,.,TRBV24-1,TGTGCCACCAATGCAGGGAGCACAGATACGCAGTATTTT,CATNAGSTDTQYF
.,TRBJ2-3,TRBD2,TRBV14,TGTGCCAGCAGCCTTGACCCGCTAGCGGGTTACACAGATACGCAGTATTTT,CASSLDPLAGYTDTQYF
.,TRBJ2-5,.,TRBV6-5,TGTGCCAGCAGTTATGCAGGTACACGAGAGACCCAGTACTTC,CASSYAGTRETQYF
.,TRBJ2-1,.,TRBV12-3/TRBV12-4,TGTGCCAGCAGCAGAATACAGGTGTTGCTCCTCAATGAGCAGTTCTTC,CASSRIQVLLLNEQFF
.,TRBJ2-5,TRBD2,TRBV20-1,TGCAGTGCTCCAGGGACTAGCGGGGGGGCCGGGGAGACCCAGTACTTC,CSAPGTSGGAGETQYF
.,TRBJ2-7,TRBD2,TRBV20-1,TGCAGTGCTAGAGTGTCTAGCGGGGTCGGCTACGAGCAGTACTTC,CSARVSSGVGYEQYF
.,TRBJ1-1,.,TRBV5-4,TGTGCCAGCAGCTTGGCGGGCAGGGCTGAAGCTTTCTTT,CASSLAGRAEAFF
.,TRBJ2-5,.,TRBV28,TGTGCCAGCAGTTTATGGTCCGGACAGAAGCAAGAGACCCAGTACTTC,CASSLWSGQKQETQYF
.,TRBJ1-5,TRBD1,TRBV5-6,TGTGCCAGCAGCCGGGACAGGGGAATGGGTCAGCCCCAGCATTTT,CASSRDRGMGQPQHF
.,TRBJ2-1,TRBD1,TRBV12-3/TRBV12-4,TGTGCCAGCAGTCCCGCGGACAGGTTGGATGAGCAGTTCTTC,CASSPADRLDEQFF
.,TRBJ2-1,TRBD2,TRBV7-6,TGTGCCAGCAGCTTTACCGGGACTATCAATGAGCAGTTCTTC,CASSFTGTINEQFF
.,TRBJ2-2,.,TRBV7-7,TGTGCTAGCAGCCCACGGAGTACCGGGGAGCTGTTTTTT,CASSPRSTGELFF
.,TRBJ2-2,.,TRBV6-2/TRBV6-3,TGTGCCAGCAGTTACCTAGCGAGAGGGACCGGGGAGCTGTTTTTT,CASSYLARGTGELFF
.,TRBJ2-1,.,TRBV3-1,TGTGCCAGCAGCCAAGATACCAATGAGCAGTTCTTC,CASSQDTNEQFF
once,TRBJ2-7,TRBD1,TRBV13,TGTGCCAGCAGCACCCGGGACAGGGGGCTGCACGAGCAGTACTTC,CASSTRDRGLHEQYF
.,TRBJ2-3,.,TRBV5-1,TGCGCCAGCAGCTCTGCCGGGACTCCCCACGAACTCACAGATACGCAGTATTTT,CASSSAGTPHELTDTQYF
.,TRBJ2-1,TRBD2,TRBV27,TGTGCCAGCAGTTTAATAGGAGGGGGACTAGCGGGGGAGTACAATGAGCAGTTCTTC,CASSLIGGGLAGEYNEQFF
once,TRBJ2-5,.,TRBV10-3,TGTGCCAGCGGGGACTTCCAAGAGACCCAGTACTTC,CASGDFQETQYF
.,TRBJ2-7,.,TRBV6-6,TGTGCCAGCAGGCAGGGGAGCGAGCAGTACTTC,CASRQGSEQYF
.,TRBJ2-7,TRBD2,TRBV4-1,TGCGCCAGCAGCGGACTAGCGGGGGCGTGGGAGCAGTACTTC,CASSGLAGAWEQYF